Listed here are 27 T cell receptor beta chains from one sample, sequenced in a study of neoadjuvant anti-PD-1 for oral cavity cancer. Sequenced by immunoSEQ multiplex PCR; TCRdb stores in-frame clones only, minus some. In the table there are some 14,000 clones, about 81% of which are singletons. Time point of the sample: after neoadjuvant nivolumab, at surgical resection. Sequenced here: PBMCs, sampled after nivolumab (anti-PD-1) treatment. These receptors all come from a person between 40 and 79 years old with oral cavity squamous cell carcinoma.

The chain couples TRBV29-1 to TRBJ2-7; D is perhaps TRBD1 or TRBD2 (5 bases each). The CDR3 is 16 amino acids. With 3 bases removed from V and 8 bases from J, the gap between germline ends came to 26 bases. CDR1 and CDR2 from the germline V gene are SQVTM and ANQGSEA. CDR3 DNA sequence: TGCAGCGTTGACAGGGTGGGGAGTGGGGTGTCCTTTAAGCAGTACTTC. Amino acid sequence: CSVDRVGSGVSFKQYF.

The chain combines TRBV13 with TRBJ1-2, with 10 bases that match TRBD1. V lost 5 bases to trimming and J lost 5 bases; unmatched junction nucleotides: 11. Germline loops: CDR1 PRHDT, CDR2 FYEKMQ (reference sequence). The CDR3 loop spans 16 amino acids. CDR3 sequence: CASSPTLTGGEYGYTF. The CDR3 coding sequence is TGTGCCAGCAGCCCCACCTTGACAGGGGGCGAATATGGCTACACCTTC.

The chain has TRBV2 and TRBJ2-1; D perhaps matches TRBD2 (5 bases). CDR1 and CDR2 (germline): SNHLY, FYNNEI. The CDR3 runs 15 residues. V was trimmed by 5 bases and J by 6 bases, leaving 17 bases between them. In DNA form, the CDR3 reads TGTGCCAGCAGTACAGCGGCCCTACCCATCAATGAGCAGTTCTTC. This sequence encodes CASSTAALPINEQFF.

This chain joins TRBV11-1 and TRBJ2-5; the D call may be TRBD1 or TRBD2 (5 bases each). Per germline, CDR1 SGHAT and CDR2 FQDESV (reference sequence). Trimming shortened V by 1 base and J by 4 bases, and 7 bases separated the two germline ends. This CDR3 has 13 amino acids. The chain's CDR3 is CASSLVGVETQYF. DNA of the CDR3: TGTGCCAGCAGCTTAGTGGGGGTAGAGACCCAGTACTTC.

V is TRBV30 and J is TRBJ1-2; TRBD1 might be the D (5 bases). Trimming left V 0 bases short and J 7 bases short, with 12 bases between. Germline CDR1 GTSNPN, CDR2 SVGIG (reference sequence). This CDR3 region has 13 residues. The CDR3 DNA reads TGTGCCTGGAGTGTCGGCAGGGTGGGTGGCTACACCTTC. Encoded protein: CAWSVGRVGGYTF.

This clone was counted between two and nine times. V is TRBV7-2 and J is TRBJ1-5; no reliable D call. This CDR3 is built from 14 residues. V was clipped by 5 bases and J by 9 bases, with 17 bases between them. In germline, CDR1 is SGHTA, CDR2 FQGNSA. Written as DNA, the CDR3 is TGTGCCAGCAGCCCCACCCGAGACGGGGTGCCCCAGCATTTT. Translating it yields CASSPTRDGVPQHF. The whole variable domain, filled in from reference TRBV7-2 and TRBJ1-5, reads GAGVSQSPSNKVTEKGKDVELRCDPISGHTALYWYRQSLGQGLEFLIYFQGNSAPDKSGLPSDRFSAERTGGSVSTLTIQRTQQEDSAVYLCASSPTRDGVPQHFGDGTRLSIL.

The chain has TRBV4-1 and TRBJ1-1; 11 bases are a match to TRBD1. The CDR3 has 13 residues. V dropped 4 bases and J dropped 10; count of bases not matched to a gene: 5. Germline V gives CDR1 MGHRA, CDR2 YSYEKL. CDR3 loop: CASSPLGQGGAFF. CDR3 nucleotide sequence: TGCGCCAGCAGCCCGCTGGGACAGGGGGGAGCTTTCTTT.

The chain is built from TRBV9 and TRBJ2-7; D may be TRBD1 (6 bases). Germline CDR1 reads SGDLS; CDR2 reads YYNGEE. The germline V and J ends were trimmed by 3 bases and 0 bases, with 13 bases remaining between them. The CDR3 is made up of 15 amino acids. CDR3 DNA sequence: TGTGCCAGCAGCGCAGGGGCCGCTAGCTCCTACGAGCAGTACTTC. Its protein product is CASSAGAASSYEQYF. The complete variable domain, with remaining parts taken from reference TRBV9 and TRBJ2-7, reads DSGVTQTPKHLITATGQRVTLRCSPRSGDLSVYWYQQSLDQGLQFLIQYYNGEERAKGNILERFSAQQFPDLHSELNLSSLELGDSALYFCASSAGAASSYEQYFGPGTRLTVT.

This clone was counted once. The chain uses TRBV2 and TRBJ1-1; tentative D call: TRBD1 (6 bases). V was shortened by 4 bases and J by 2 bases, with 17 bases between the two germline ends. Germline V gene lookup returns CDR1 SNHLY and CDR2 FYNNEI. The CDR3 extends over 16 amino acids. CDR3 protein: CASSGTGTKLNTEAFF. CDR3 in DNA: TGTGCCAGCAGTGGAACAGGGACCAAACTAAACACTGAAGCTTTCTTT.

This clone was recorded once. The V gene is TRBV7-9, the J gene TRBJ1-1, with a tentative D call TRBD1 (5 bases). The CDR3 loop spans 15 amino acids. From germline, CDR1 is SEHNR and CDR2 FQNEAQ (reference sequence). V was pared by 2 bases and J by 0 bases, with 10 bases between. The CDR3 region is CASSLRGTVNTEAFF. CDR3 in DNA: TGTGCCAGCAGCTTACGCGGGACGGTGAACACTGAAGCTTTCTTT.

The chain employs TRBV30 and TRBJ1-1; D gene ambiguous. The CDR3 has 12 residues. Germline V gives CDR1 GTSNPN, CDR2 SVGIG (reference sequence). The V gene lost 5 bases and the J gene lost 9 bases, with 16 bases spanning the gap. The CDR3: CAWDSGEQKAFF. The CDR3 DNA follows: TGTGCCTGGGATTCAGGAGAGCAAAAAGCTTTCTTT.

The chain couples TRBV2 to TRBJ2-3, with 12 nucleotides matching TRBD2. Trimming at V came to 4 bases and at J to 9 bases, leaving 2 bases not matched to a gene. Germline CDR1 is SNHLY and CDR2 is FYNNEI. The CDR3 covers 13 residues. Here the CDR3 reads CASSGGLAGTQYF. In nucleotides, the CDR3 is TGTGCCAGCAGTGGGGGACTAGCGGGCACGCAGTATTTT.

The V call is TRBV7-9, the J call TRBJ2-3; either TRBD1 or TRBD2 may fit D (6 bases each). Trimming pared 10 bases from V and 0 bases from J, leaving 11 bases between. This CDR3 is built from 13 residues. CDR1 is SEHNR and CDR2 is FQNEAQ in the germline V gene (reference sequence). CDR3 in amino acids: CAIRGGSTDTQYF. For the CDR3, the DNA is TGTGCCATCAGAGGGGGGAGCACAGATACGCAGTATTTT.

The rearrangement uses TRBV5-4 and TRBJ2-2; a possible D gene is TRBD2 (6 bases). From germline, CDR1 is SGHNT and CDR2 YYREEE (reference sequence). This CDR3 spans 15 amino acids. V dropped 2 bases and J dropped 7 bases, with 15 bases sitting between them. This chain's CDR3 is CASSLMGGFDGELFF. In DNA form, the CDR3 reads TGTGCCAGCAGCTTAATGGGAGGCTTTGACGGGGAGCTGTTTTTT.

The chain is built from TRBV7-9 and TRBJ2-2; the match to TRBD1 covers 7 bases. The CDR3 consists of 14 residues. Germline assignment: CDR1 SEHNR and CDR2 FQNEAQ (reference sequence). The ends lost 6 bases at V and 6 bases at J; junction bases unmatched: 7. CDR3 nucleotide sequence: TGTGCCAGCAGATACGGGACAGCCTCCGGGGAGCTGTTTTTT. Its translation is CASRYGTASGELFF.

The chain couples TRBV5-1 to TRBJ2-1; D is uncertain. Germline CDR1 reads SGHRS; CDR2 reads YFSETQ. V was shortened by 4 bases and J by 5 bases, with 7 bases between the two germline ends. This CDR3 region has 12 residues. The CDR3 reads CASSRTDNEQFF. In nucleotides, the CDR3 is TGCGCCAGCAGCCGTACTGACAATGAGCAGTTCTTC.

This rearrangement joins TRBV11-2 to TRBJ1-5; D ambiguous. V dropped 4 bases and J dropped 12 bases, with 13 bases sitting between them. Per the germline V gene, CDR1 is SGHAT and CDR2 is FQNNGV. The CDR3 covers 12 residues. In nucleotides, the CDR3 is TGTGCCAGCAGCTCGTCAGGCGTTCGCCAGCATTTT. Residues: CASSSSGVRQHF.

The chain recombines TRBV6-1 with TRBJ2-7, with D perhaps matching TRBD1 or TRBD2 (5 bases each). Trimming removed 4 bases at V and 5 bases at J, with 18 bases between. CDR1 is MNHNS and CDR2 is SASEGT in the germline V gene. CDR3 size: 15 residues. The CDR3: CASSGGTPRFDEQYF. The CDR3 DNA sequence: TGTGCCAGCAGTGGGGGGACCCCCAGGTTCGACGAGCAGTACTTC.

This chain joins TRBV6-5 and TRBJ2-7, with D unresolved. This CDR3 spans 13 amino acids. Trimming cost V 6 bases and J 2 bases, with 11 bases left between them. The germline gives CDR1 MNHEY, CDR2 SVGAGI. The CDR3 DNA follows: TGTGCCAGCAGGGTATCGGTGACCTACGAGCAGTACTTC. Amino acids: CASRVSVTYEQYF.

The chain links TRBV9 to TRBJ2-1; D possibly corresponds to TRBD1 (5 bases). The germline V and J ends were trimmed by 0 bases and 1 base, with 11 bases remaining between them. The CDR3 is made up of 16 amino acids. In germline, CDR1 is SGDLS, CDR2 YYNGEE. This CDR3 reads CASSVGGIKSYNEQFF. DNA of the CDR3: TGTGCCAGCAGCGTAGGGGGCATTAAGTCCTACAATGAGCAGTTCTTC.

This chain links TRBV6-5 with TRBJ1-4, with no clear D. V was pared by 6 bases and J by 0 bases, with 11 bases between. This CDR3 comprises 15 residues. CDR1 MNHEY and CDR2 SVGAGI come from the germline V gene. DNA for the CDR3: TGTGCCAGCAGACCACCTGGTGCAACTAATGAAAAACTGTTTTTT. This codes for CASRPPGATNEKLFF.

The V call is TRBV20-1, the J call TRBJ2-7; D is unclear. Germline V gives CDR1 DFQATT, CDR2 SNEGSKA (reference sequence). The CDR3 is 11 residues long. Trimming took 3 bases from V and 3 from J, leaving 6 bases between them. The chain's CDR3 is CSARQVYEQYF. CDR3 nucleotides: TGCAGTGCTAGGCAGGTCTACGAGCAGTACTTC.

CDR3 nucleotide sequence: TGTGCCATCAGTGGACTAGGACAAGAGACCCAGTACTTC. Its translation is CAISGLGQETQYF. The V gene is TRBV10-3, the J gene TRBJ2-5; TRBD2 is a possible D gene (6 bases). The CDR3 loop spans 13 amino acids. V dropped 4 bases and J dropped 2 bases, with 8 bases sitting between them. Germline-derived CDR1 and CDR2 are ENHRY and SYGVKD.

This clone was picked up a small number of times. The rearrangement links TRBV11-2 to TRBJ2-1; D may be TRBD1 (6 bases). The ends were cut back, 1 base at V and 6 bases at J, with 13 bases in the middle. The germline V gene has CDR1 SGHAT and CDR2 FQNNGV. The CDR3 extends over 15 amino acids. CDR3 sequence: CASSLGGTRSNEQFF. In nucleotides, the CDR3 is TGTGCCAGCAGCTTAGGAGGGACAAGATCCAATGAGCAGTTCTTC.

The J gene is TRBJ1-1, the V gene TRBV7-9, with TRBD1 as a possible D gene (5 bases). Germline V CDR1 and CDR2: SEHNR, FQNEAQ (reference sequence). Trimming took off 8 bases at V and 0 bases at J, with 16 bases between the two ends. This CDR3 contains 15 residues. The CDR3 sequence is CASGTQGTMNTEAFF. The CDR3 DNA sequence: TGTGCCAGCGGGACCCAAGGTACCATGAACACTGAAGCTTTCTTT. The whole variable domain, remainder taken from reference TRBV7-9 and TRBJ1-1, is DTGVSQNPRHKITKRGQNVTFRCDPISEHNRLYWYRQTLGQGPEFLTYFQNEAQLEKSRLLSDRFSAERPKGSFSTLEIQRTEQGDSAMYLCASGTQGTMNTEAFFGQGTRLTVV.

The chain has TRBV6-5 and TRBJ2-3, with 9 bases matching TRBD2. CDR3 length: 15 amino acids. V was pared by 4 bases and J by 3 bases, with 5 bases of the junction left unmatched. Per the germline V gene, CDR1 is MNHEY and CDR2 is SVGAGI. DNA of the CDR3: TGTGCCAGCAGTTCAGGACTAGCGCGGACAGATACGCAGTATTTT. This sequence encodes CASSSGLARTDTQYF.

The genes are TRBV5-5 and TRBJ1-5; possible D gene TRBD1, 6 bases. Trimming stripped 0 bases from V and 3 bases from J, with 13 bases between. Germline lookup yields CDR1 SGHKS and CDR2 YYEKEE (reference sequence). This CDR3 is built from 16 residues. CDR3 bases: TGTGCCAGCAGCTTGGGAGTGGGGGCGATCAATCAGCCCCAGCATTTT. Its protein is CASSLGVGAINQPQHF.